What follows is one T cell receptor beta chain and its context. The target antigen is unknown. The record originates from a study of T cell responses to AZD1222 COVID-19 vaccine. Overall study results and limits: Regions left unmutated in variants are reportedly the target of nearly half of spike-specific TCRs.

Clones were read by immunoSEQ multiplex PCR, and TCRdb kept only the in-frame ones, dropping some. There are 130,000 or so clones in the sample; 80% to 90% occur only once, and around 22% lies in the top ten. CDR3 length equals 17 residues. V shed 0 bases and J 1 base; nucleotides not matched to a gene: 7. Germline V CDR1 and CDR2: SGHRS, YFSETQ. The TCR sequence derives from an adult in good health. The V call is TRBV5-1, the J call TRBJ2-3; 8 positions match TRBD2. The input for sequencing was peripheral blood, taken on day 0 of AZD1222 vaccination. The DNA of the CDR3 is TGCGCCAGCAGCTTGGTCGGCGGGGGGCAAGGCACAGATACGCAGTATTTT. This codes for CASSLVGGGQGTDTQYF.